These 19 T cell receptor beta chains were all obtained from the same sample, sequenced in a study of neoadjuvant nivolumab and ipilimumab in lung cancer. TCRdb's copy holds only in-frame clones and misses some; the assay was immunoSEQ multiplex PCR. Of 25,000 to 35,000 clones in the sample, more than 90% are singletons; the top ten hold 2.1%. This specimen consisted of peripheral blood, obtained after neoadjuvant nivolumab, alone or with ipilimumab, at or shortly before surgery. The receptors here all came from an adult with non-small cell lung cancer.

J is TRBJ1-4 and V is TRBV5-5; 8 nucleotides match TRBD1. With V trimmed by 2 bases and J by 0 bases, 0 bases remained unmatched. CDR3 length: 15 amino acids. Looked up from germline, CDR1 is SGHKS and CDR2 is YYEKEE (reference sequence). Here the CDR3 reads CASSLQGATNEKLFF. DNA of the CDR3: TGTGCCAGCAGCTTACAGGGGGCAACTAATGAAAAACTGTTTTTT. Combining the CDR3 with reference TRBV5-5 and TRBJ1-4 gives the whole variable domain DAGVTQSPTHLIKTRGQQVTLRCSPISGHKSVSWYQQVLGQGPQFIFQYYEKEERGRGNFPDRFSARQFPNYSSELNVNALLLGDSALYLCASSLQGATNEKLFFGSGTQLSVL.

In DNA, the CDR3 is TGTGCCAGCAGCTTAGAGGGGACAGATACGCAGTATTTT. As protein: CASSLEGTDTQYF. The gene calls are TRBV13 and TRBJ2-3; D is perhaps TRBD1 (5 bases). V was shortened by 1 base and J by 3 bases, with 5 bases between the two germline ends. This CDR3 has 13 amino acids. Per the germline V gene, CDR1 is PRHDT and CDR2 is FYEKMQ (reference sequence). Supplemented by reference TRBV13 and TRBJ2-3, the full variable domain reads AAGVIQSPRHLIKEKRETATLKCYPIPRHDTVYWYQQGPGQDPQFLISFYEKMQSDKGSIPDRFSAQQFSDYHSELNMSSLELGDSALYFCASSLEGTDTQYFGPGTRLTVL.

The J gene is TRBJ1-4, the V gene TRBV5-1; D is unclear. CDR3 length: 14 amino acids. The ends were cut back, 3 bases at V and 7 bases at J, with 13 bases in the middle. Germline-derived CDR1 and CDR2 are SGHRS and YFSETQ. Here the CDR3 reads CASSWGAPGEKLFF. The CDR3 DNA follows: TGCGCCAGCAGCTGGGGAGCCCCTGGTGAAAAACTGTTTTTT. Drawing the rest from reference TRBV5-1 and TRBJ1-4, the complete variable domain is KAGVTQTPRYLIKTRGQQVTLSCSPISGHRSVSWYQQTPGQGLQFLFEYFSETQRNKGNFPGRFSGRQFSNSRSEMNVSTLELGDSALYLCASSWGAPGEKLFFGSGTQLSVL.

The genes are TRBV2 and TRBJ2-7, with TRBD1 matching 9 bases. CDR3 length: 15 amino acids. Germline V gives CDR1 SNHLY, CDR2 FYNNEI. Losses at the gene ends were 6 bases for V and 6 bases for J; bases not matched to a gene: 12. In DNA form, the CDR3 reads TGTGCCAGCAGGGCGCCCGGGACAGGGCGATTCGAGCAGTACTTC. Its protein product is CASRAPGTGRFEQYF.

The chain joins TRBV5-1 to TRBJ2-5; possibly TRBD2 for D (6 bases). V was pared by 0 bases and J by 1 base, with 13 bases between. The germline CDR1 and CDR2 sequences are SGHRS and YFSETQ. This CDR3 region has 16 residues. CDR3 DNA sequence: TGCGCCAGCAGCTTGGACCGGCGGGGAATCCAAGAGACCCAGTACTTC. This sequence encodes CASSLDRRGIQETQYF.

This sequence joins TRBV5-1 and TRBJ2-7; D uncertain. The germline gives CDR1 SGHRS, CDR2 YFSETQ. The CDR3 extends over 15 amino acids. V was clipped by 5 bases and J by 1 base, with 16 bases between them. The DNA of the CDR3 is TGCGCCAGCAGAACCGAACCCCTGGGATCCTACGAGCAGTACTTC. Encoded protein: CASRTEPLGSYEQYF.

This chain connects TRBV6-1 to TRBJ2-7; D possibly corresponds to TRBD1 (5 bases). CDR1 and CDR2 from the germline V gene are MNHNS and SASEGT. Trimming cost V 4 bases and J 0 bases, with 19 bases left between them. The CDR3 length is 17 residues. CDR3: CASSVDQGSESSYEQYF. CDR3 coding DNA: TGTGCCAGCAGTGTGGATCAGGGATCGGAGAGCTCCTACGAGCAGTACTTC.

This clone showed up just a few times. CDR3 region: CASSLVSPRELFF. CDR3 coding DNA: TGCGCCAGCAGCTTGGTCTCTCCGCGGGAGCTGTTTTTT. The rearrangement uses TRBV5-1 and TRBJ2-2; the D is unclear. The germline V gene has CDR1 SGHRS and CDR2 YFSETQ. The CDR3 has 13 amino acids. The V end lost 0 bases, the J end lost 9 bases, and 9 bases lay between the germline ends.

The chain links TRBV29-1 to TRBJ1-1; D perhaps matches TRBD1 (5 bases). V lost 5 bases and J 5 bases, leaving 18 bases between the germline ends. There are 14 residues in the CDR3. Germline CDR1 is SQVTM and CDR2 is ANQGSEA. CDR3 protein: CSVRRGGAGTEAFF. DNA of the CDR3: TGCAGCGTTCGTCGTGGCGGGGCGGGAACTGAAGCTTTCTTT.

J is TRBJ1-5 and V is TRBV19; D perhaps matches TRBD1 (5 bases). The V and J ends lost 11 bases and 3 bases respectively, with 14 bases between them. This CDR3 contains 13 residues. Germline loops: CDR1 LNHDA, CDR2 SQIVND (reference sequence). Written as DNA, the CDR3 is TGTGCCGCCTGGGGAGGGGACAATCAGCCCCAGCATTTT. Amino acids: CAAWGGDNQPQHF.

The V call is TRBV7-9, the J call TRBJ2-3; 11 bases map to TRBD2. The V segment lost 4 bases and the J segment 4 bases; nucleotides outside the gene matches: 4. The length of the CDR3 is 15 residues. CDR1 is SEHNR, CDR2 FQNEAQ, per germline (reference sequence). The CDR3 DNA is TGTGCCAGCAGCTCGGTAGCGGGAGGGGCAGATACGCAGTATTTT. Translation gives CASSSVAGGADTQYF. Full variable domain (outside the CDR3, taken from reference TRBV7-9 and TRBJ2-3): DTGVSQNPRHKITKRGQNVTFRCDPISEHNRLYWYRQTLGQGPEFLTYFQNEAQLEKSRLLSDRFSAERPKGSFSTLEIQRTEQGDSAMYLCASSSVAGGADTQYFGPGTRLTVL.

CDR3 loop: CASSSGQGLGPHEKLFF. In DNA form, the CDR3 reads TGCGCCAGCAGCTCAGGACAGGGGCTCGGCCCGCATGAAAAACTGTTTTTT. The chain combines TRBV5-1 with TRBJ1-4, with 9 bases aligning to TRBD1. Losses at the gene ends were 3 bases for V and 6 bases for J; bases not matched to a gene: 12. Germline-derived CDR1 and CDR2 are SGHRS and YFSETQ. CDR3 length equals 17 residues. Using reference TRBV5-1 and TRBJ1-4 for the parts outside the CDR3, the full variable domain is KAGVTQTPRYLIKTRGQQVTLSCSPISGHRSVSWYQQTPGQGLQFLFEYFSETQRNKGNFPGRFSGRQFSNSRSEMNVSTLELGDSALYLCASSSGQGLGPHEKLFFGSGTQLSVL.

This clone appeared a single time. This chain links TRBV18 with TRBJ2-3, with D unclear. The CDR3 spans 15 residues. The V gene's germline CDR1 is KGHSH and CDR2 LQKENI. V was trimmed by 4 bases and J by 4 bases, leaving 15 bases between them. CDR3 in amino acids: CASSLPAIYSDTQYF. CDR3 DNA sequence: TGTGCCAGCTCACTCCCGGCCATTTATTCAGATACGCAGTATTTT.

The chain uses TRBV10-2 and TRBJ2-5, with 7 bases that match TRBD2. CDR3 length: 14 residues. Looked up from germline, CDR1 is WSHSY and CDR2 is SAAADI. V lost 6 bases, J lost 4 bases, and 8 bases stayed unmatched. Here the CDR3 reads CASRGGEGLETQYF. CDR3 sequence (DNA): TGCGCCAGCAGGGGGGGGGAGGGCCTAGAGACCCAGTACTTC.

The chain carries TRBV9 and TRBJ1-1, with D possibly being TRBD1 (6 bases). The CDR3 is 15 amino acids. V was pared by 1 base and J by 1 base, with 11 bases between. Germline lookup yields CDR1 SGDLS and CDR2 YYNGEE. This chain's CDR3 is CASSVRGAWNTEAFF. For the CDR3, the DNA is TGTGCCAGCAGCGTAAGGGGGGCTTGGAACACTGAAGCTTTCTTT.

V gene TRBV5-1 combines with J gene TRBJ2-2; a possible D gene is TRBD2 (5 bases). Per germline, CDR1 SGHRS and CDR2 YFSETQ. V lost 4 bases and J 0 bases, leaving 13 bases between the germline ends. The CDR3 is made up of 16 amino acids. The CDR3 DNA reads TGCGCCAGCAGCAGCGAGAGGGTTACGAACACCGGGGAGCTGTTTTTT. Protein product: CASSSERVTNTGELFF.

This chain uses TRBV5-1 with TRBJ2-2; D may be TRBD2 (7 bases). The CDR3 length is 17 residues. The V gene lost 3 bases and the J gene lost 7 bases, with 22 bases spanning the gap. CDR1 and CDR2 from the germline V gene are SGHRS and YFSETQ. The CDR3 coding sequence is TGCGCCAGCAGCTCCCTGGGAGGGGGAGGGCCTATCGGGGAGCTGTTTTTT. This translates into CASSSLGGGGPIGELFF.

The chain combines TRBV5-1 with TRBJ2-7; the match to TRBD2 covers 7 bases. The CDR3 consists of 13 residues. The junction had 6 bases not matched to a gene; V was cut back by 4 bases and J by 5 bases. Per germline, CDR1 SGHRS and CDR2 YFSETQ. CDR3 sequence: CASSRRGRDEQYF. The DNA of the CDR3 is TGCGCCAGCAGCCGGCGGGGGAGAGACGAGCAGTACTTC.

The chain has TRBV11-2 and TRBJ2-7, with 9 bases identical to TRBD1. After removal of 5 bases from V and 0 bases from J, the junction contained 11 bases not matched to a gene. The CDR3 length is 17 residues. Germline-derived CDR1 and CDR2 are SGHAT and FQNNGV. CDR3 in DNA: TGTGCCAGCAGCCCTGTAAACAGGGGGCGTTCCTCCTACGAGCAGTACTTC. Translation gives CASSPVNRGRSSYEQYF.